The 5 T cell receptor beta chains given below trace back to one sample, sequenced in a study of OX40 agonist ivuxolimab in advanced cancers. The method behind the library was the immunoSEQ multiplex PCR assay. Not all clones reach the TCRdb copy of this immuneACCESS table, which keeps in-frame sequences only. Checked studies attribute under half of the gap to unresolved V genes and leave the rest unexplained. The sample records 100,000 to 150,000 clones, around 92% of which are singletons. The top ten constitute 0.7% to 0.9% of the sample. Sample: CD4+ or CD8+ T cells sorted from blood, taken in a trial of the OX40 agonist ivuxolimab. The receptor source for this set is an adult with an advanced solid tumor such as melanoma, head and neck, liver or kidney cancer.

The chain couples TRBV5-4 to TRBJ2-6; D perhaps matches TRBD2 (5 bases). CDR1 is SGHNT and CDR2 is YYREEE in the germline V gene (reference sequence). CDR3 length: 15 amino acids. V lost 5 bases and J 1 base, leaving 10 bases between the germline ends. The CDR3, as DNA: TGTGCCAGCAGTCCCCGCGGGTCTGGGGCCAACGTCCTGACTTTC. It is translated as CASSPRGSGANVLTF.

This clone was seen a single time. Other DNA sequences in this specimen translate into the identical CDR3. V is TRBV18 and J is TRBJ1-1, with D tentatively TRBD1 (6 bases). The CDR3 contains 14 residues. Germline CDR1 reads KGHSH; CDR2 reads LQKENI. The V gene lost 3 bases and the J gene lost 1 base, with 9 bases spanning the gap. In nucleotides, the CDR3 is TGTGCCAGCTCACCCCCGACAGGGAACACTGAAGCTTTCTTT. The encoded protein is CASSPPTGNTEAFF.

CDR3 amino acids: CASSLAPSYEQYF. The CDR3 DNA reads TGCGCCAGCAGCTTGGCCCCGTCATACGAGCAGTACTTC. The chain carries TRBV5-1 and TRBJ2-7; D remains ambiguous. The CDR3 runs 13 residues. V lost 0 bases and J 4 bases, leaving 8 bases between the germline ends. Germline lookup yields CDR1 SGHRS and CDR2 YFSETQ.

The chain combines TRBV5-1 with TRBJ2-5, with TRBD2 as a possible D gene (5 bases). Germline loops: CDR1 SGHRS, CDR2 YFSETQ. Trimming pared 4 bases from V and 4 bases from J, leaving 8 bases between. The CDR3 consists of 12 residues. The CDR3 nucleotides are TGCGCCAGCAGCCGGGGAAGAGAGACCCAGTACTTC. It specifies CASSRGRETQYF.

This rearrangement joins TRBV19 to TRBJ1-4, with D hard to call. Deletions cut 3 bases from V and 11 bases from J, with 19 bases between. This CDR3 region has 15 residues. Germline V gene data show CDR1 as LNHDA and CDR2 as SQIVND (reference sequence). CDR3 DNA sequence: TGTGCCAGTAGTATGCCGGCCCGTGCGGTGGGGAAACTGTTTTTT. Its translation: CASSMPARAVGKLFF. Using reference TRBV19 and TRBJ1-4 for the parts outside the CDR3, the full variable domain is DGGITQSPKYLFRKEGQNVTLSCEQNLNHDAMYWYRQDPGQGLRLIYYSQIVNDFQKGDIAEGYSVSREKKESFPLTVTSAQKNPTAFYLCASSMPARAVGKLFFGSGTQLSVL.